A selection of T cell receptor beta chains follows, all from one sample in a study of OX40 agonist ivuxolimab in advanced cancers. Libraries were prepared by immunoSEQ multiplex PCR; TCRdb keeps only in-frame clonotypes and omits some of them. The repertoire consists of roughly 64,000 clones, with 75% to 90% occurring once and the leading ten covering around an eighth. Sequenced material: CD4+ or CD8+ T cells sorted from blood, taken in a trial of the OX40 agonist ivuxolimab. All receptors derive from an adult with an advanced solid tumor such as melanoma, head and neck, liver or kidney cancer. Each CDR3 is given with its conserved first and last residue. D genes are given only for firm matches. Size values are once, few and many counts, or a class for expanded clones, and some rows have none.

D: NA; J: TRBJ1-4; V: TRBV5-3; size: NA; CDR3: CARRQDRQGLLVFNEKLFF; DNA: TGTGCCAGAAGACAGGACCGACAAGGCCTACTTGTTTTTAATGAAAAACTGTTTTTT
D: NA; J: TRBJ2-7; V: TRBV29-1; size: NA; CDR3: CSVELGWSYEQYF; DNA: TGCAGCGTTGAATTAGGCTGGTCCTACGAGCAGTACTTC
D: NA; J: TRBJ2-1; V: TRBV6-5; size: NA; CDR3: CASSSGIYNEQFF; DNA: TGTGCCAGCAGTTCGGGGATCTACAATGAGCAGTTCTTC
D: TRBD1; J: TRBJ2-7; V: TRBV29-1; size: NA; CDR3: CSVVGQNYEQYF; DNA: TGCAGCGTTGTGGGACAGAACTACGAGCAGTACTTC
D: NA; J: TRBJ2-5; V: TRBV29-1; size: NA; CDR3: CSALGENQETQYF; DNA: TGCAGCGCCCTAGGGGAGAACCAAGAGACCCAGTACTTC
D: TRBD2; J: TRBJ2-1; V: TRBV27; size: NA; CDR3: CASRENLAGGKNEQFF; DNA: TGTGCCAGCAGGGAAAACTTAGCGGGAGGTAAAAATGAGCAGTTCTTC
D: NA; J: TRBJ2-1; V: TRBV2; size: NA; CDR3: CASSDNFRDNEQFF; DNA: TGTGCCAGCAGTGACAACTTCAGAGACAATGAGCAGTTCTTC
D: NA; J: TRBJ2-7; V: TRBV5-4; size: NA; CDR3: CASALEGGVGYEQYF; DNA: TGTGCCAGCGCTCTGGAAGGAGGGGTCGGCTACGAGCAGTACTTC
D: NA; J: TRBJ1-2; V: TRBV2; size: NA; CDR3: CASSGRPQYGYTF; DNA: TGTGCCAGCAGTGGCCGGCCCCAATATGGCTACACCTTC
D: TRBD1; J: TRBJ2-7; V: TRBV5-4; size: NA; CDR3: CASSAPGQGYEQYF; DNA: TGTGCCAGCAGTGCACCGGGACAGGGGTACGAGCAGTACTTC
D: NA; J: TRBJ1-1; V: TRBV19; size: NA; CDR3: CASKSRQRDMNTEAFF; DNA: TGTGCCAGTAAGTCCCGACAGAGAGACATGAACACTGAAGCTTTCTTT
D: TRBD1; J: TRBJ2-1; V: TRBV28; size: NA; CDR3: CASSLPRTGGNNEQFF; DNA: TGTGCCAGCAGTTTACCAAGGACAGGGGGCAACAATGAGCAGTTCTTC
D: NA; J: TRBJ1-2; V: TRBV5-4; size: NA; CDR3: CASSLGVDSSYGYTF; DNA: TGTGCCAGCAGCTTGGGGGTTGACAGTTCCTATGGCTACACCTTC
D: TRBD1; J: TRBJ1-1; V: TRBV5-1; size: NA; CDR3: CASSGNRGGGTEAFF; DNA: TGCGCCAGCAGCGGAAACAGGGGAGGAGGCACTGAAGCTTTCTTT
D: NA; J: TRBJ1-1; V: TRBV5-6; size: NA; CDR3: CASSVGTLNTEAFF; DNA: TGTGCCAGCAGTGTTGGGACGTTGAACACTGAAGCTTTCTTT
D: TRBD1; J: TRBJ2-7; V: TRBV5-1; size: NA; CDR3: CASSSRDRVEQYF; DNA: TGCGCCAGCAGCTCCCGGGACAGGGTAGAGCAGTACTTC
D: NA; J: TRBJ1-2; V: TRBV5-1; size: NA; CDR3: CASSLVTEPNYGYTF; DNA: TGCGCCAGCAGCTTGGTGACAGAACCTAACTATGGCTACACCTTC
D: NA; J: TRBJ2-3; V: TRBV15; size: NA; CDR3: CATSRDNGGTDTQYF; DNA: TGTGCCACCAGCAGAGATAATGGTGGTACAGATACGCAGTATTTT
D: NA; J: TRBJ2-1; V: TRBV7-8; size: NA; CDR3: CASSLSGYYNEQFF; DNA: TGTGCCAGCAGCTTGAGCGGGTACTACAATGAGCAGTTCTTC
D: TRBD2; J: TRBJ2-7; V: TRBV27; size: NA; CDR3: CASSSWREAYEQYF; DNA: TGTGCCAGCAGCTCGTGGCGGGAGGCCTACGAGCAGTACTTC
D: NA; J: TRBJ1-6; V: TRBV9; size: NA; CDR3: CASGSPLHF; DNA: TGTGCTAGCGGATCACCCCTCCACTTT
D: TRBD1; J: TRBJ1-1; V: TRBV19; size: NA; CDR3: CASSIGQVTEAFF; DNA: TGTGCCAGTAGTATCGGACAGGTCACTGAAGCTTTCTTT
D: TRBD2; J: TRBJ2-1; V: TRBV5-1; size: NA; CDR3: CASSAQRGSSYNEQFF; DNA: TGCGCCAGCAGCGCACAGCGGGGTAGCTCCTACAATGAGCAGTTCTTC
D: NA; J: TRBJ2-5; V: TRBV4-2; size: NA; CDR3: CASSQGANQETQYF; DNA: TGTGCCAGCAGCCAAGGAGCTAACCAAGAGACCCAGTACTTC
D: NA; J: TRBJ2-3; V: TRBV5-1; size: NA; CDR3: CASSGGTDTQYF; DNA: TGCGCCAGCAGTGGGGGGACAGATACGCAGTATTTT
D: NA; J: TRBJ2-3; V: TRBV27; size: NA; CDR3: CASSFPRADTQYF; DNA: TGTGCCAGCAGTTTCCCCCGGGCAGATACGCAGTATTTT
D: NA; J: TRBJ2-7; V: TRBV19; size: NA; CDR3: CASSEGLGLNHEQYF; DNA: TGTGCCAGTAGTGAAGGGTTGGGCCTCAACCACGAGCAGTACTTC
D: NA; J: TRBJ2-7; V: TRBV30; size: NA; CDR3: CAWSVPLANYEQYF; DNA: TGTGCCTGGAGTGTACCGTTAGCGAACTACGAGCAGTACTTC
D: TRBD1; J: TRBJ2-7; V: TRBV28; size: once; CDR3: CASSRTGTAYEQYF; DNA: TGTGCCAGCAGTCGGACAGGGACCGCCTACGAGCAGTACTTC
D: TRBD1; J: TRBJ1-2; V: TRBV5-5; size: NA; CDR3: CASSVWDRAYGYTF; DNA: TGTGCCAGCAGCGTATGGGACAGGGCTTATGGCTACACCTTC
D: TRBD1; J: TRBJ2-7; V: TRBV28; size: NA; CDR3: CASSPRTGSYEQYF; DNA: TGTGCCAGCAGTCCCCGGACAGGGAGCTACGAGCAGTACTTC
D: NA; J: TRBJ2-3; V: TRBV18; size: NA; CDR3: CASSPSLAISDTQYF; DNA: TGTGCCAGCTCACCAAGTCTAGCGATCTCAGATACGCAGTATTTT
D: NA; J: TRBJ1-1; V: TRBV19; size: NA; CDR3: CASSTANTEAFF; DNA: TGTGCCAGTAGTACAGCTAACACTGAAGCTTTCTTT
D: TRBD1; J: TRBJ2-2; V: TRBV6-6; size: NA; CDR3: CATLYRDRTNTGELFF; DNA: TGTGCCACCCTTTATCGGGACAGAACGAACACCGGGGAGCTGTTTTTT
D: NA; J: TRBJ2-7; V: TRBV4-1; size: NA; CDR3: CASSHLYPYEQYF; DNA: TGCGCCAGCAGCCACTTATACCCCTACGAGCAGTACTTC
D: NA; J: TRBJ2-2; V: TRBV7-6; size: NA; CDR3: CASSSATNTGELFF; DNA: TGTGCCAGCAGCTCAGCGACAAACACCGGGGAGCTGTTTTTT
D: TRBD2; J: TRBJ2-2; V: TRBV30; size: NA; CDR3: CAWSFAGGLTGELFF; DNA: TGTGCCTGGAGTTTTGCGGGGGGACTCACCGGGGAGCTGTTTTTT
D: TRBD2; J: TRBJ2-3; V: TRBV28; size: NA; CDR3: CASRIRLGLAGADTQYF; DNA: TGTGCCAGCAGGATCAGACTGGGACTAGCGGGAGCAGATACGCAGTATTTT
D: TRBD1; J: TRBJ2-7; V: TRBV10-3; size: NA; CDR3: CAISEVGTGDDEQYF; DNA: TGTGCCATCAGTGAGGTTGGGACAGGGGACGACGAGCAGTACTTC
D: NA; J: TRBJ2-3; V: TRBV7-6; size: NA; CDR3: CASSLGHLKSTDTQYF; DNA: TGTGCCAGCAGCCTTGGGCACTTAAAGAGCACAGATACGCAGTATTTT